This T cell receptor (beta chain) is drawn from a study of T cell responses to AZD1222 COVID-19 vaccine. Findings and limits, study-wide: Donor demographics were predominantly white British with a female majority; clonal diversity may be underestimated.

For this clone: Its antigen is currently unknown.

The method was immunoSEQ multiplex PCR; TCRdb's version includes in-frame clones alone and lacks a portion of them. The profile shows just under 80,000 clones, roughly 90% of them singletons. This TCR derives from an adult who received the AZD1222 COVID-19 vaccine. This sample comprised peripheral blood, obtained 28 days after the second AZD1222 dose.

The CDR3 sequence is CASSLTDTNTGELFF. The CDR3 DNA reads as TGTGCCAGCAGCTTAACGGATACGAACACCGGGGAGCTGTTTTTT. The rearrangement joins TRBV7-3 to TRBJ2-2; no definite D call. CDR3 length: 15 amino acids. Deletions cut 0 bases from V and 0 bases from J, with 5 bases between. The V gene's germline CDR1 is SGHTA and CDR2 FQGTGA.